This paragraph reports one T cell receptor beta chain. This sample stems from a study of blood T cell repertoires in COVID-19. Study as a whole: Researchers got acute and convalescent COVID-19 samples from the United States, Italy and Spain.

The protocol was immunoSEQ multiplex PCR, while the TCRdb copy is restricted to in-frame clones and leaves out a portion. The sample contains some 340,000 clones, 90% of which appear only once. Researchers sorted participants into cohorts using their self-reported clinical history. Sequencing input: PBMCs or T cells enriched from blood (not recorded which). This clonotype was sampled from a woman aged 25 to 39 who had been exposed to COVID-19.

The CDR3 DNA sequence: TGTGCCAGCAGCCCTATCACAGGGTTCAGGAACGAGCAGTACTTC. This sequence encodes CASSPITGFRNEQYF. V usage is TRBV7-9 and J usage is TRBJ2-7; TRBD1 might be the D (6 bases). CDR1 is SEHNR, CDR2 FQNEAQ, per germline (reference sequence). The CDR3 is 15 residues long. The V gene lost 5 bases and the J gene lost 5 bases, with 19 bases spanning the gap. The whole variable domain, remainder taken from reference TRBV7-9 and TRBJ2-7, is DTGVSQNPRHKITKRGQNVTFRCDPISEHNRLYWYRQTLGQGPEFLTYFQNEAQLEKSRLLSDRFSAERPKGSFSTLEIQRTEQGDSAMYLCASSPITGFRNEQYFGPGTRLTVT.